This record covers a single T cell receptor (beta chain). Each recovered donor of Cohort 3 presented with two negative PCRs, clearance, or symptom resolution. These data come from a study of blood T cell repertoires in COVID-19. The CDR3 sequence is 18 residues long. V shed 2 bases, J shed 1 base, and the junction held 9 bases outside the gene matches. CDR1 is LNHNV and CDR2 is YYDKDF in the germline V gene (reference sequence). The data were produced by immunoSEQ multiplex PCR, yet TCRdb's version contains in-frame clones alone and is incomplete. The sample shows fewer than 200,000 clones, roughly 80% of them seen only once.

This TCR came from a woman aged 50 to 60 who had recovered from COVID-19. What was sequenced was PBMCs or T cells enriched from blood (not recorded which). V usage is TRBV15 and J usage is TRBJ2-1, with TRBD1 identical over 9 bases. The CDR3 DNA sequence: TGTGCCACCAGCAGATTTCCACAGGGGGCCGGGTCCTACAATGAGCAGTTCTTC. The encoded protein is CATSRFPQGAGSYNEQFF.